Below, 24 T cell receptor beta chains from the same sample are listed, as sequenced in a study of shared clonotypes between healthy human individuals. This table comes from immunoSEQ multiplex PCR, and its TCRdb copy is limited to in-frame clones, with some not included. Of 2 million to 2.5 million clones in the sample, under 95% were seen once. Sequencing used naive CD4+ T cells from PBMCs. The subset: CD45RA+ positively selected. These receptors all come from a man aged 18 to 30 in good health. Some clones in this sample may be carry-over from other donors' samples.

This clone was seen once. The gene calls are TRBV30 and TRBJ2-1; TRBD2 matches at 8 bases. The germline CDR1 and CDR2 sequences are GTSNPN and SVGIG (reference sequence). V gave up 2 bases and J gave up 4 bases; unmatched junction bases: 7. CDR3 length: 15 amino acids. CDR3: CAWSPGLGLYNEQFF. As DNA, the CDR3 is TGTGCCTGGAGTCCGGGACTAGGATTGTACAATGAGCAGTTCTTC.

This clone appeared once. The rearrangement links TRBV7-3 to TRBJ2-1, with 7 bases aligning to TRBD1. The CDR3 sequence is 14 residues long. V gave up 0 bases and J gave up 8 bases; unmatched junction bases: 4. Germline V gene data show CDR1 as SGHTA and CDR2 as FQGTGA. CDR3 sequence (DNA): TGTGCCAGCAGCTTAACAGGGGGCAGGGATGAGCAGTTCTTC. Translating gives CASSLTGGRDEQFF.

V usage is TRBV28 and J usage is TRBJ1-1; D is possibly TRBD1 (6 bases). The germline V gene has CDR1 MDHEN and CDR2 SYDVKM. The length of the CDR3 is 14 residues. V lost 2 bases and J 4 bases, leaving 11 bases between the germline ends. CDR3 sequence: CASSLLDRSTEAFF. The CDR3 DNA reads TGTGCCAGCAGTTTACTAGACAGGAGCACTGAAGCTTTCTTT.

This chain connects TRBV7-2 to TRBJ2-5; weak D call: TRBD2 (6 bases). The DNA matches TRBJ2-7 better at its end, which makes the J call doubtful. This CDR3 region has 15 residues. Germline V gene sequence: CDR1 SGHTA, CDR2 FQGNSA. CDR3 nucleotide sequence: TGTGCCAGCAGCCGTGCGGGACCCCGACCCCACGAGCAGTACTTC. Its protein product is CASSRAGPRPHEQYF.

This sequence joins TRBV5-1 and TRBJ2-3, with D possibly being TRBD1 (8 bases). The CDR3 covers 16 residues. Trimming took 4 bases from V and 4 from J, leaving 19 bases between them. Germline CDR1 and CDR2: SGHRS and YFSETQ. The CDR3 protein is CASSLDGQGGSDTQYF. The CDR3 DNA reads TGCGCCAGCAGCCTCGATGGACAGGGAGGGTCAGATACGCAGTATTTT. Full variable domain (remainder filled in from reference TRBV5-1 and TRBJ2-3): KAGVTQTPRYLIKTRGQQVTLSCSPISGHRSVSWYQQTPGQGLQFLFEYFSETQRNKGNFPGRFSGRQFSNSRSEMNVSTLELGDSALYLCASSLDGQGGSDTQYFGPGTRLTVL.

Remarks on this clone: Other DNA sequences from this sample encode an identical CDR3 as well. The V and J genes are TRBV5-1 and TRBJ1-3; TRBD1 is a possible D gene (5 bases). V was clipped by 0 bases and J by 0 bases, with 7 bases between them. CDR1 and CDR2 (germline): SGHRS, YFSETQ. This CDR3 region has 15 residues. The CDR3, as DNA: TGCGCCAGCAGCTTGGCGGGGGACTCTGGAAACACCATATATTTT. As protein: CASSLAGDSGNTIYF.

Concerning this clone: Other DNA sequences within the sample encode an identical CDR3. The chain employs TRBV7-9 and TRBJ2-3, with TRBD2 as a possible D gene (5 bases). This CDR3 has 15 amino acids. Trimming left V 2 bases short and J 0 bases short, with 9 bases between. CDR1 and CDR2 from the germline V gene are SEHNR and FQNEAQ (reference sequence). This chain's CDR3 is CASSLQRPSTDTQYF. The CDR3 coding sequence is TGTGCCAGCAGCTTACAGCGGCCTAGCACAGATACGCAGTATTTT. The whole variable domain, remainder taken from reference TRBV7-9 and TRBJ2-3, is DTGVSQNPRHKITKRGQNVTFRCDPISEHNRLYWYRQTLGQGPEFLTYFQNEAQLEKSRLLSDRFSAERPKGSFSTLEIQRTEQGDSAMYLCASSLQRPSTDTQYFGPGTRLTVL.

The chain is built from TRBV5-1 and TRBJ1-4; the D is unclear. The CDR3 extends over 13 amino acids. V lost 3 bases, J lost 5 bases, and 8 bases lay in between. The V gene's germline CDR1 is SGHRS and CDR2 YFSETQ. DNA for the CDR3: TGCGCCAGCAGCTACAGTCCCAATGAAAAACTGTTTTTT. This sequence encodes CASSYSPNEKLFF.

This chain uses TRBV21-1 with TRBJ2-7; the DNA was not used to check the table's D call, TRBD1. TRBV21-1 is a recognized pseudogene. The CDR3 length is 16 residues. CDR3 in amino acids: CASSTLPDRGLNEQYF. CDR3 sequence (DNA): TGTGCCAGCAGCACCTTGCCTGACAGGGGGCTGAACGAGCAGTACTTC.

The table lists this clone with a few counts. The sample has other DNA sequences that encode this CDR3 too. The chain couples TRBV5-1 to TRBJ1-5; a weak D match, TRBD1 (5 bases). The CDR3 runs 15 residues. The V and J ends lost 3 bases and 1 base respectively, with 11 bases between them. Germline loops: CDR1 SGHRS, CDR2 YFSETQ. The CDR3 loop is CASSSGTGSNQPQHF. The CDR3 coding sequence is TGCGCCAGCAGCTCGGGGACGGGCAGCAATCAGCCCCAGCATTTT.

The gene calls are TRBV12-5 and TRBJ2-1, with D possibly being TRBD2 (5 bases). Deletions cut 3 bases from V and 7 bases from J, with 13 bases between. The CDR3 totals 14 residues. Germline CDR1 reads LGHNT; CDR2 reads FRNRAP. The CDR3 DNA is TGTGCTAGTGGTTTAGGTGCGGGCCCGAATGAGCAGTTCTTC. It encodes CASGLGAGPNEQFF.

V and J are TRBV7-2 and TRBJ1-2, with 8 positions matching TRBD1. The V and J ends lost 2 bases and 2 bases, in that order; junction bases with no gene match: 7. This CDR3 comprises 16 residues. Germline loops: CDR1 SGHTA, CDR2 FQGNSA. CDR3 region: CASSLQSGTGNYGYTF. CDR3 nucleotide sequence: TGTGCCAGCAGCTTACAATCCGGGACAGGCAACTATGGCTACACCTTC.

This chain joins TRBV5-4 and TRBJ2-7; TRBD2 matches 7 bases. The CDR3 runs 14 residues. V was pared by 9 bases and J by 2 bases, with 11 bases of the junction left unmatched. Germline CDR1 is SGHNT and CDR2 is YYREEE (reference sequence). The DNA for the CDR3 is TGTGCCACGCGTCTGGCGGGAGCCCCCTACGAGCAGTACTTC. It yields the protein CATRLAGAPYEQYF.

This chain joins TRBV4-2 and TRBJ2-7, with a tentative D call TRBD2 (6 bases). V was clipped by 0 bases and J by 9 bases, with 9 bases between them. The CDR3 runs to 12 residues. Germline values: CDR1 LGHNA, CDR2 YNFKEQ. The CDR3 DNA sequence: TGTGCCAGCAGCCAAGATGCGGGGAGGCAGTACTTC. Protein product: CASSQDAGRQYF.

This clone was counted once. V is TRBV6-6 and J is TRBJ2-5; no reliable D call. Between the trimmed V and J ends, which lost 6 bases and 3 bases, there was a span of 11 bases. The germline V gene has CDR1 MNHNY and CDR2 SVGAGI (reference sequence). The CDR3 runs 13 residues. As DNA, the CDR3 is TGTGCCAGCAGCTACGACTGGAAAGAGACCCAGTACTTC. Protein: CASSYDWKETQYF.

This clone was counted once. V gene TRBV5-1 combines with J gene TRBJ2-1; 11 bases are shared with TRBD2. With V trimmed by 0 bases and J by 4 bases, 6 bases remained unmatched. This CDR3 is 17 amino acids long. Germline loops: CDR1 SGHRS, CDR2 YFSETQ. Here the CDR3 reads CASSLEMTSGEYNEQFF. CDR3 bases: TGCGCCAGCAGCTTGGAGATGACTAGCGGGGAATACAATGAGCAGTTCTTC.

The V and J genes are TRBV29-1 and TRBJ1-2; tentative D call: TRBD1 (5 bases). Trimming stripped 1 base from V and 6 bases from J, with 12 bases between. The germline V gene has CDR1 SQVTM and CDR2 ANQGSEA. This CDR3 contains 13 residues. This CDR3 is CSVEAGGWNGYTF. CDR3 bases: TGCAGCGTTGAAGCCGGGGGGTGGAATGGCTACACCTTC.

This clone was seen only once. The CDR3 DNA sequence: TGTGCCAGCAGCAGAACAACCGAGCGGGAGCCAATCTCCTACGAGCAGTACTTC. Amino acids: CASSRTTEREPISYEQYF. The chain joins TRBV21-1 to TRBJ2-7; no check of the table's D call, TRBD2, against the DNA was made. TRBV21-1 is a documented pseudogene. CDR3 length equals 18 residues.

A note on this clone: The sample has other DNA sequences that encode this CDR3 too. V is TRBV5-1 and J is TRBJ2-5; D uncertain. The V gene lost 0 bases and the J gene lost 5 bases, with 8 bases spanning the gap. The CDR3 extends over 13 amino acids. The germline V gene has CDR1 SGHRS and CDR2 YFSETQ. CDR3 sequence: CASSLVPPETQYF. The CDR3 nucleotides read TGCGCCAGCAGCTTGGTGCCCCCGGAGACCCAGTACTTC.

CDR3 DNA: TGTGCCAGCAGCGCCAACAGGCCCCCCGGGGAGCTGTTTTTT. It translates to CASSANRPPGELFF. This rearrangement joins TRBV7-9 to TRBJ2-2; tentatively, D is TRBD1 (5 bases). Per the germline V gene, CDR1 is SEHNR and CDR2 is FQNEAQ (reference sequence). Trimming pared 5 bases from V and 6 bases from J, leaving 13 bases between. There are 14 residues in the CDR3.

The chain links TRBV7-2 to TRBJ2-7; 8 nucleotides align to TRBD1. The CDR3 loop spans 16 amino acids. The V segment lost 4 bases and the J segment 2 bases; nucleotides outside the gene matches: 10. Germline CDR1 SGHTA, CDR2 FQGNSA. The CDR3 reads CASSSSYGTGAYEQYF. The DNA for the CDR3 is TGTGCCAGCAGCTCTTCATACGGGACAGGAGCCTACGAGCAGTACTTC.

Only a few counts were recorded for this clone. This same CDR3 is encoded by further DNA sequences in the sample. This chain joins TRBV18 and TRBJ1-1; 7 positions match TRBD1. The germline gives CDR1 KGHSH, CDR2 LQKENI. The V segment lost 2 bases and the J segment 5 bases; nucleotides outside the gene matches: 5. This CDR3 region has 14 residues. Here the CDR3 DNA reads TGTGCCAGCTCACCAACCAGGGGGGATACTGAAGCTTTCTTT. As protein: CASSPTRGDTEAFF.

The rearrangement joins TRBV28 to TRBJ2-5; D might be TRBD1 (6 bases). The CDR3 extends over 14 amino acids. V was shortened by 5 bases and J by 4 bases, with 14 bases between the two germline ends. Germline loops: CDR1 MDHEN, CDR2 SYDVKM. Here the CDR3 reads CASSIPSQGETQYF. The CDR3 DNA sequence: TGTGCCAGCAGTATCCCCTCACAGGGAGAGACCCAGTACTTC. Using reference TRBV28 and TRBJ2-5 for the parts outside the CDR3, the full variable domain is DVKVTQSSRYLVKRTGEKVFLECVQDMDHENMFWYRQDPGLGLRLIYFSYDVKMKEKGDIPEGYSVSREKKERFSLILESASTNQTSMYLCASSIPSQGETQYFGPGTRLLVL.

The chain has TRBV5-1 and TRBJ1-3; the D gene is possibly TRBD1 (5 bases). Germline V gives CDR1 SGHRS, CDR2 YFSETQ. The CDR3 is made up of 17 amino acids. V lost 1 base to trimming and J lost 0 bases, with 14 bases between them. This chain's CDR3 is CASSLLSAGTSGNTIYF. The CDR3 DNA reads TGCGCCAGCAGCTTGTTGTCCGCGGGGACCTCTGGAAACACCATATATTTT.